The 7 T cell receptor beta chains presented below share a single source sample, sequenced in a study of vaccination effects on CD4 cells after COVID-19. The antigens for these receptors are not known. Expansion with viral peptide pools was applied to antigen-specific CD4+ T cells by the ViraFEST assay prior to sequencing. Scientists isolated CD4+ T cells after a roughly 9-day culture period ended. Each vaccine recipient was nucleocapsid antibody negative and had no prior SARS-CoV-2 infection. TCRdb keeps only in-frame clones here, not all; method: immunoSEQ multiplex PCR. The sample lists 55,000 to 80,000 clones; about 80% were seen once. Sequences were derived from CD4+ T cells from PBMCs cultured with SARS-CoV-2 spike peptides, sampled before COVID-19 vaccination. Receptors were obtained from a human donor who received a COVID-19 vaccine.

The chain links TRBV6-5 to TRBJ2-1, with 11 bases matching TRBD2. The CDR3 runs 15 residues. Germline trimming cut 6 bases from V and 9 bases from J; bases unmatched to any gene: 10. CDR1 is MNHEY and CDR2 is SVGAGI in the germline V gene. The CDR3 protein is CASSLILAGGSEQFF. For the CDR3, the DNA is TGTGCCAGCAGCCTGATATTAGCGGGGGGGAGTGAGCAGTTCTTC.

The gene calls are TRBV5-4 and TRBJ2-6; D perhaps matches TRBD1 (6 bases). The V end was cut by 4 bases, the J end by 0 bases, with 11 bases between. CDR3 length: 16 residues. Germline V gene data show CDR1 as SGHNT and CDR2 as YYREEE (reference sequence). The chain's CDR3 is CASSPRTDSGANVLTF. The CDR3 DNA reads as TGTGCCAGCAGCCCAAGGACAGACTCTGGGGCCAACGTCCTGACTTTC. Full variable domain (outside the CDR3, taken from reference TRBV5-4 and TRBJ2-6): ETGVTQSPTHLIKTRGQQVTLRCSSQSGHNTVSWYQQALGQGPQFIFQYYREEENGRGNFPPRFSGLQFPNYSSELNVNALELDDSALYLCASSPRTDSGANVLTFGAGSRLTVL.

This chain links TRBV19 with TRBJ2-2, with a tentative D call TRBD1 (5 bases). The CDR3 totals 13 residues. The ends were cut back, 8 bases at V and 6 bases at J, with 13 bases in the middle. Germline V gene lookup returns CDR1 LNHDA and CDR2 SQIVND (reference sequence). The CDR3 DNA sequence: TGTGCCAGTCACGCAGGGTGGGCCGGGGAGCTGTTTTTT. Translated: CASHAGWAGELFF.

This clone was seen only a few times. This sequence joins TRBV5-1 and TRBJ1-4; D unclear. The CDR3 extends over 13 amino acids. V gave up 7 bases and J gave up 8 bases, with 15 bases separating them. CDR1 SGHRS and CDR2 YFSETQ come from the germline V gene. The CDR3 loop reads CASSAEILEKLFF. DNA for the CDR3: TGCGCCAGCTCTGCAGAGATTCTCGAAAAACTGTTTTTT.

CDR3: CASTGLAATDTQYF. The CDR3 DNA reads as TGCGCCAGCACCGGGCTAGCGGCCACAGATACGCAGTATTTT. V and J are TRBV10-2 and TRBJ2-3, with 7 nucleotides matching TRBD2. This CDR3 region has 14 residues. Trimming at V came to 7 bases and at J to 2 bases, leaving 6 bases not matched to a gene. The germline V gene encodes CDR1 WSHSY and CDR2 SAAADI.

The chain carries TRBV3-1 (or the pseudogene TRBV3-2) and TRBJ1-2, with TRBD1 matching 8 bases. In germline, CDR1 is LGHDT, CDR2 YNNKEL (reference sequence). The CDR3 runs 16 residues. The J segment lost 4 bases and the V segment lost 0 bases, leaving 7 bases of the junction unmatched. The chain's CDR3 is CASSQDHQGAFYGYTF. The CDR3 DNA sequence: TGTGCCAGCAGCCAAGATCATCAGGGGGCCTTCTATGGCTACACCTTC.

The chain recombines TRBV5-4 with TRBJ2-2; 12 bases line up with TRBD2. V was clipped by 0 bases and J by 1 base; unmatched bases: 4. The germline gives CDR1 SGHNT, CDR2 YYREEE (reference sequence). The CDR3 length is 18 residues. The CDR3 DNA is TGTGCCAGCAGCTTGGGTGCTAGCGGGGGGGTGAACACCGGGGAGCTGTTTTTT. It yields the protein CASSLGASGGVNTGELFF.